Below are 30 T cell receptor beta chains sequenced from a single sample in a study of shared clonotypes between healthy human individuals. This table comes from immunoSEQ multiplex PCR, and its TCRdb copy is limited to in-frame clones, with some not included. The sample has about a million clones, approximately 80% seen once. The sequencing input was memory CD4+ T cells from PBMCs. Stated subset: CD45RA-negative fraction. The source is a young man in good health. Some clones in this sample may be carry-over from other donors' samples.

Regarding this clone: A read error is likely here: a far larger clone is one base away. This chain joins TRBV6-1 and TRBJ2-5; D is possibly TRBD1 or TRBD2 (7 bases each). CDR1 and CDR2 (germline): MNHNS, SASEGT. The CDR3 loop spans 15 amino acids. This CDR3 is CASNLDRREREAQYF. The CDR3 DNA reads as TGTGCCAGCAACTTGGACAGGCGGGAGAGAGAGGCCCAGTACTTC.

The table lists this clone with a count of one. The V and J genes are TRBV18 and TRBJ2-7; D is perhaps TRBD1 (6 bases). Germline values: CDR1 KGHSH, CDR2 LQKENI. CDR3 size: 16 residues. Trimming removed 0 bases at V and 5 bases at J, with 17 bases between. The DNA of the CDR3 is TGTGCCAGCTCACCACCGTCTCGACAGGCTCTAAACGAGCAGTACTTC. This codes for CASSPPSRQALNEQYF. The full variable domain, in which reference TRBV18 and TRBJ2-7 provide the parts outside the CDR3, is NAGVMQNPRHLVRRRGQEARLRCSPMKGHSHVYWYRQLPEEGLKFMVYLQKENIIDESGMPKERFSAEFPKEGPSILRIQQVVRGDSAAYFCASSPPSRQALNEQYFGPGTRLTVT.

The chain combines TRBV19 with TRBJ1-1; D not certain. CDR1 is LNHDA, CDR2 SQIVND, per germline (reference sequence). This CDR3 comprises 13 residues. The ends were cut back, 3 bases at V and 1 base at J, with 6 bases in the middle. As DNA, the CDR3 is TGTGCCAGTAGTATTCAACCGAACACTGAAGCTTTCTTT. It yields the protein CASSIQPNTEAFF.

The CDR3 region has the DNA TGCAGCGTTGAATTGGGAAACGCTGGAAACACCATATATTTT. Amino acids: CSVELGNAGNTIYF. The chain is built from TRBV29-1 and TRBJ1-3; D unclear. V lost 2 bases and J 2 bases, leaving 10 bases between the germline ends. Germline-derived CDR1 and CDR2 are SQVTM and ANQGSEA. CDR3 length: 14 amino acids. The full variable domain, completed using reference TRBV29-1 and TRBJ1-3, is SAVISQKPSRDICQRGTSLTIQCQVDSQVTMMFWYRQQPGQSLTLIATANQGSEATYESGFVIDKFPISRPNLTFSTLTVSNMSPEDSSIYLCSVELGNAGNTIYFGEGSWLTVV.

The chain joins TRBV15 to TRBJ1-1; D perhaps matches TRBD1 (6 bases). CDR3 length: 14 amino acids. Germline values: CDR1 LNHNV, CDR2 YYDKDF (reference sequence). Trimming pared 6 bases from V and 5 bases from J, leaving 16 bases between. The CDR3 here is CATRDSLGTTEAFF. CDR3 coding DNA: TGTGCCACCAGGGACAGCCTGGGTACAACTGAAGCTTTCTTT.

The chain joins TRBV5-8 to TRBJ1-1; D is unclear. The V end lost 0 bases, the J end lost 6 bases, and 12 bases lay between the germline ends. From germline, CDR1 is SGHTS and CDR2 YDEGEE. The CDR3 runs 14 residues. CDR3 coding DNA: TGTGCCAGCAGCTTGGGTGAGGCATACGCTGAAGCTTTCTTT. Encoded protein: CASSLGEAYAEAFF.

This chain uses TRBV29-1 with TRBJ1-5, with 8 nucleotides matching TRBD1. The CDR3 extends over 13 amino acids. V trimming: 6 bases; J trimming: 3 bases; junction bases outside the gene matches: 4. Germline V gene sequence: CDR1 SQVTM, CDR2 ANQGSEA. In DNA, the CDR3 is TGCAGCGTATCCAGGGGGCTCAATCAGCCCCAGCATTTT. Its protein product is CSVSRGLNQPQHF.

The rearrangement uses TRBV19 and TRBJ2-6; D not resolved. The CDR3 is 17 residues long. Per the germline V gene, CDR1 is LNHDA and CDR2 is SQIVND (reference sequence). Trimming removed 3 bases from V and 0 bases from J, with 12 bases in between. CDR3 loop: CASSIGSGNSGANVLTF. In DNA form, the CDR3 reads TGTGCCAGTAGTATCGGTTCAGGCAACTCTGGGGCCAACGTCCTGACTTTC.

J is TRBJ2-2 and V is TRBV5-1; D possibly corresponds to TRBD2 (6 bases). CDR1 is SGHRS and CDR2 is YFSETQ in the germline V gene. This CDR3 has 19 residues. The germline V and J ends were trimmed by 5 bases and 0 bases, with 23 bases remaining between them. The CDR3 DNA is TGCGCCAGCAGTCCAACGCCGGCCGGGGGACCTTCGAACACCGGGGAGCTGTTTTTT. Protein product: CASSPTPAGGPSNTGELFF.

The chain links TRBV6-1 to TRBJ2-7, with D possibly TRBD1 on 6 matching bases. The V gene lost 4 bases and the J gene lost 2 bases, with 18 bases spanning the gap. The CDR3 covers 16 residues. The germline CDR1 and CDR2 sequences are MNHNS and SASEGT. CDR3 loop: CASSVSGTQATYEQYF. As DNA, the CDR3 is TGTGCCAGCAGTGTCTCCGGGACACAGGCTACCTACGAGCAGTACTTC.

This rearrangement joins TRBV2 to TRBJ2-3, with 8 bases that match TRBD2. The CDR3 has 15 residues. V was pared by 6 bases and J by 8 bases, with 13 bases of the junction left unmatched. Germline CDR1 SNHLY, CDR2 FYNNEI. The CDR3 nucleotides are TGTGCCAGCAGGGCCACAGCGGGAGCAGAGGGTACGCAGTATTTT. Translation gives CASRATAGAEGTQYF.

The chain combines TRBV9 with TRBJ2-2; TRBD2 aligns across 11 bases. There are 15 residues in the CDR3. V was pared by 7 bases and J by 6 bases, with 8 bases of the junction left unmatched. Looked up from germline, CDR1 is SGDLS and CDR2 is YYNGEE. The CDR3 is CASGPTSGTAGELFF. The CDR3 bases are TGTGCCAGCGGCCCGACTAGCGGGACGGCCGGGGAGCTGTTTTTT.

This chain joins TRBV14 and TRBJ1-2; D call uncertain. Trimming took 0 bases from V and 5 from J, leaving 7 bases between them. The germline V gene encodes CDR1 SGHDN and CDR2 FVKESK. CDR3 length: 13 residues. As DNA, the CDR3 is TGTGCCAGCAGCCAAGATCAGCCGTATGGCTACACCTTC. It codes for CASSQDQPYGYTF.

The J gene is TRBJ2-5, the V gene TRBV7-2; 14 nucleotides agree with TRBD2. Germline assignment: CDR1 SGHTA and CDR2 FQGNSA. The CDR3 is 16 amino acids. The trim removed 5 bases at V and 9 bases at J, leaving 11 bases unmatched. The CDR3 bases are TGTGCCAGCAGCACGGAGACTAGCGGGAGGGCGGCGGCCCAGTACTTC. This translates into CASSTETSGRAAAQYF.

This clone has only a few counts. The chain employs TRBV7-9 and TRBJ2-5; 10 bases map to TRBD1. The ends lost 5 bases at V and 1 base at J; junction bases unmatched: 13. Germline CDR1 SEHNR, CDR2 FQNEAQ (reference sequence). This CDR3 is built from 18 residues. This CDR3 is CASSRGADRGYPQETQYF. CDR3 coding DNA: TGTGCCAGCAGCCGTGGGGCGGACAGGGGGTACCCCCAAGAGACCCAGTACTTC.

The gene calls are TRBV25-1 and TRBJ2-3; D not certain. CDR1 is MGHDK and CDR2 is SYGVNS in the germline V gene. Trimming stripped 4 bases from V and 8 bases from J, with 10 bases between. The length of the CDR3 is 12 residues. The CDR3 nucleotides are TGTGCCAGCAGTGCCTCTAGAGGTACGCAGTATTTT. Protein sequence: CASSASRGTQYF.

The V and J genes are TRBV7-9 and TRBJ1-1; 10 positions agree with TRBD1. There are 15 residues in the CDR3. V shed 2 bases, J shed 7 bases, and the junction held 7 bases outside the gene matches. Germline V gene data show CDR1 as SEHNR and CDR2 as FQNEAQ (reference sequence). The CDR3 reads CASSLPPGQGYEAFF. CDR3 nucleotides: TGTGCCAGCAGCTTACCCCCGGGACAGGGGTATGAAGCTTTCTTT.

The genes are TRBV18 and TRBJ2-3; 7 bases are shared with TRBD2. The CDR3 runs 16 residues. The trim removed 5 bases at V and 3 bases at J, leaving 11 bases unmatched. Germline V gene data show CDR1 as KGHSH and CDR2 as LQKENI. DNA of the CDR3: TGTGCCAGCTCAGCTCTCCTAGCGGAATTGACAGATACGCAGTATTTT. Encoded protein: CASSALLAELTDTQYF.

The V gene is TRBV2, the J gene TRBJ2-7, with 8 bases matching TRBD1. This CDR3 comprises 13 residues. V was pared by 4 bases and J by 5 bases, with 4 bases of the junction left unmatched. Germline CDR1 and CDR2: SNHLY and FYNNEI. CDR3 DNA sequence: TGTGCCAGCAGTGGGACAGGGTACAACGAGCAGTACTTC. Residues: CASSGTGYNEQYF.

The V call is TRBV28, the J call TRBJ1-6, with 10 bases lining up with TRBD1. V lost 6 bases, J lost 10 bases, and 6 bases stayed unmatched. The CDR3 loop spans 14 amino acids. Germline CDR1 and CDR2: MDHEN and SYDVKM. This CDR3 is CASSQTGGASPLHF. CDR3 in DNA: TGTGCCAGCAGCCAGACAGGGGGCGCATCACCCCTCCACTTT.

In its sample, this clone was seen many times. The rearrangement links TRBV2 to TRBJ2-7; TRBD2 aligns across 7 bases. The CDR3 covers 14 residues. V dropped 7 bases and J dropped 3; count of bases not matched to a gene: 9. Germline V gene sequence: CDR1 SNHLY, CDR2 FYNNEI. The CDR3 DNA sequence: TGTGCCAGCATGGGGGGGGTTATAGACTACGAGCAGTACTTC. Translated, it gives CASMGGVIDYEQYF.

This clone was picked up one time. The CDR3 DNA reads TGTGCCAGCAGCTTAGGCTATCGGCTCGGCACAGATACGCAGTATTTT. Translation gives CASSLGYRLGTDTQYF. The chain joins TRBV5-4 to TRBJ2-3; D not resolved. CDR3 length equals 16 residues. The V gene lost 2 bases and the J gene lost 1 base, with 14 bases spanning the gap. CDR1 is SGHNT, CDR2 YYREEE, per germline (reference sequence).

The J gene is TRBJ2-7, the V gene TRBV7-2, with D tentatively TRBD2 (5 bases). This CDR3 region has 13 residues. The germline gives CDR1 SGHTA, CDR2 FQGNSA. V lost 1 base, J lost 6 bases, and 10 bases lay in between. CDR3 coding DNA: TGTGCCAGCAGCTTAGGTAGGGAGACCGAGCAGTACTTC. Protein sequence: CASSLGRETEQYF.

V and J are TRBV5-1 and TRBJ2-7, with 12 bases that match TRBD1. V lost 7 bases to trimming and J lost 4 bases; unmatched junction nucleotides: 9. Germline assignment: CDR1 SGHRS and CDR2 YFSETQ. There are 15 residues in the CDR3. The CDR3 reads CASGTGGAGRYEQYF. DNA for the CDR3: TGCGCCAGCGGGACAGGGGGCGCGGGTAGGTACGAGCAGTACTTC.

The chain links TRBV15 to TRBJ2-7; 10 bases match TRBD1. The junction had 4 bases not matched to a gene; V was cut back by 3 bases and J by 5 bases. This CDR3 region has 14 residues. Germline lookup yields CDR1 LNHNV and CDR2 YYDKDF (reference sequence). Written as DNA, the CDR3 is TGTGCCACCAGCAGTTGGGACAGGGGTAACGAGCAGTACTTC. The encoded protein is CATSSWDRGNEQYF.

Comment on this clone: Just one base apart from a much larger clone, this may be a read error. Other nucleotide sequences in the sample specify the same CDR3. This chain uses TRBV5-1 with TRBJ2-3; D is undetermined. The CDR3 has 12 amino acids. Germline loops: CDR1 SGHRS, CDR2 YFSETQ. V was pared by 5 bases and J by 0 bases, with 4 bases between. The CDR3 sequence: CASRGSTDTQYF. The CDR3 nucleotides are TGCGCCAGCAGGGGGAGCACAGATACGCAGTATTTT.

The CDR3 DNA follows: TGTGCCAGCAGTGAATCTTGGCAGGGGGAACTGTTTTTT. Protein sequence: CASSESWQGELFF. The V gene is TRBV2, the J gene TRBJ1-4; 7 bases map to TRBD1. The CDR3 sequence is 13 residues long. Looked up from germline, CDR1 is SNHLY and CDR2 is FYNNEI. Trimming removed 2 bases from V and 12 bases from J; junction bases left unmatched: 6.

This chain links TRBV19 with TRBJ1-5; tentative D call: TRBD1 (5 bases). The CDR3 has 16 amino acids. V was trimmed by 4 bases and J by 11 bases, leaving 24 bases between them. CDR1 and CDR2 (germline): LNHDA, SQIVND (reference sequence). CDR3 loop: CASSRGFGSQKVAQHF. The CDR3 DNA follows: TGTGCCAGTAGTAGGGGGTTCGGGTCACAGAAGGTAGCCCAGCATTTT.

The chain joins TRBV28 to TRBJ2-5; 8 bases fit TRBD1. V shed 4 bases and J 2 bases; nucleotides not matched to a gene: 6. This CDR3 region has 15 residues. In germline, CDR1 is MDHEN, CDR2 SYDVKM. The CDR3 nucleotides are TGTGCCAGCAGTTCTATAGGACAGGGACAAGAGACCCAGTACTTC. This gives the protein CASSSIGQGQETQYF.

The CDR3 here is CASSLTGHTQYF. In nucleotides, the CDR3 is TGTGCCAGCAGTCTAACAGGGCACACGCAGTATTTT. The gene calls are TRBV6-5 and TRBJ2-3, with a possible D match to TRBD1 (6 bases). Trimming removed 5 bases at V and 9 bases at J, with 12 bases between. The CDR3 sequence is 12 residues long. Per the germline V gene, CDR1 is MNHEY and CDR2 is SVGAGI.